Presented here are 25 T cell receptor beta chains from one specimen sequenced in a study of control samples from healthy donors and cancer patients. Assay used: immunoSEQ multiplex PCR; TCRdb lists only in-frame clones, some missing. The sample consists of some 130,000 clones, more than 90% of them appearing once. Sequenced input: blood. The receptors originated from a man aged 18 to 30 in good health.

A remark on this clone: The sample holds other DNA sequences that translate to the same CDR3. This CDR3 reads CASSPGMNTEAFF. The CDR3 nucleotides read TGTGCCAGCTCACCAGGTATGAACACTGAAGCTTTCTTT. This chain joins TRBV18 and TRBJ1-1; D unclear. CDR1 is KGHSH, CDR2 LQKENI, per germline. This CDR3 has 13 residues. V was shortened by 2 bases and J by 0 bases, with 4 bases between the two germline ends. The entire variable domain, with the rest obtained from reference TRBV18 and TRBJ1-1, is as follows: NAGVMQNPRHLVRRRGQEARLRCSPMKGHSHVYWYRQLPEEGLKFMVYLQKENIIDESGMPKERFSAEFPKEGPSILRIQQVVRGDSAAYFCASSPGMNTEAFFGQGTRLTVV.

This clone was counted between two and nine times. This chain uses TRBV6-6 with TRBJ1-5; 7 positions agree with TRBD1. CDR3 length equals 14 residues. Germline V gene data show CDR1 as MNHNY and CDR2 as SVGAGI (reference sequence). V trimming: 7 bases; J trimming: 7 bases; junction bases outside the gene matches: 10. The CDR3 DNA reads TGTGCCAGCACAACGGACAGGAGTTACCAGCCCCAGCATTTT. Translating it yields CASTTDRSYQPQHF.

This clone was observed a handful of times. CDR3 in amino acids: CASSTDRPAAGGYGYTF. The CDR3 coding sequence is TGCGCCAGCAGCACCGATCGACCCGCTGCCGGGGGCTATGGCTACACCTTC. The chain employs TRBV5-1 and TRBJ1-2; D may be TRBD1 (5 bases). The V end lost 4 bases, the J end lost 4 bases, and 23 bases lay between the germline ends. Per the germline V gene, CDR1 is SGHRS and CDR2 is YFSETQ. The CDR3 totals 17 residues.

This chain joins TRBV19 and TRBJ2-5; 10 nucleotides match TRBD2. The ends lost 4 bases at V and 5 bases at J; junction bases unmatched: 16. In germline, CDR1 is LNHDA, CDR2 SQIVND (reference sequence). The CDR3 is made up of 18 amino acids. CDR3 loop: CASSRGWFSGGPQETQYF. CDR3 in DNA: TGTGCCAGTAGTAGGGGCTGGTTTAGCGGGGGGCCCCAGGAGACCCAGTACTTC.

V gene TRBV6-5 combines with J gene TRBJ1-1; D is perhaps TRBD1 (5 bases). The CDR3 has 14 residues. Germline V gene lookup returns CDR1 MNHEY and CDR2 SVGAGI. V lost 4 bases to trimming and J lost 3 bases, with 12 bases between them. The CDR3: CASSFGGAYTEAFF. As DNA, the CDR3 is TGTGCCAGCAGTTTTGGAGGGGCTTACACTGAAGCTTTCTTT.

DNA of the CDR3: TGTGCCACCAGCAGAGCAGGCAGTGGGGACGCGCCCCTCCACTTT. This sequence encodes CATSRAGSGDAPLHF. The rearrangement uses TRBV15 and TRBJ1-6; tentative D call: TRBD1 (5 bases). Germline V gene lookup returns CDR1 LNHNV and CDR2 YYDKDF (reference sequence). Trimming left V 1 base short and J 13 bases short, with 17 bases between. CDR3 length equals 15 residues.

The V call is TRBV12-5, the J call TRBJ2-1; D is undetermined. CDR1 and CDR2 from the germline V gene are LGHNT and FRNRAP. Deletions cut 6 bases from V and 4 bases from J, with 13 bases between. CDR3 size: 14 residues. This CDR3 is CASGKTGSYNEQFF. In nucleotides, the CDR3 is TGTGCTAGTGGCAAGACCGGGTCTTACAATGAGCAGTTCTTC.

The V and J genes are TRBV18 and TRBJ2-7; TRBD1 agrees at 10 bases. Germline loops: CDR1 KGHSH, CDR2 LQKENI. This CDR3 contains 15 residues. V dropped 2 bases and J dropped 2; count of bases not matched to a gene: 3. The CDR3 nucleotides read TGTGCCAGCTCACCATTAGGACAGGGGGCCTACGAGCAGTACTTC. This gives the protein CASSPLGQGAYEQYF. The complete variable domain, with remaining parts taken from reference TRBV18 and TRBJ2-7, reads NAGVMQNPRHLVRRRGQEARLRCSPMKGHSHVYWYRQLPEEGLKFMVYLQKENIIDESGMPKERFSAEFPKEGPSILRIQQVVRGDSAAYFCASSPLGQGAYEQYFGPGTRLTVT.

The rearrangement uses TRBV7-9 and TRBJ1-3, with D perhaps TRBD1 (5 bases). Germline values: CDR1 SEHNR, CDR2 FQNEAQ (reference sequence). V lost 0 bases, J lost 4 bases, and 7 bases lay in between. The CDR3 is 14 residues long. CDR3 DNA: TGTGCCAGCAGCTTAGCAGGGGTCGGAAACACCATATATTTT. Residues: CASSLAGVGNTIYF.

Note on this clone: This CDR3 is also generated by other DNA sequences in the sample. The chain employs TRBV18 and TRBJ1-2; 9 bases line up with TRBD1. Germline V gene sequence: CDR1 KGHSH, CDR2 LQKENI. CDR3 length: 13 amino acids. V trimming: 3 bases; J trimming: 4 bases; junction bases outside the gene matches: 0. CDR3 nucleotides: TGTGCCAGCTCACCGGGACAGGGCTATGGCTACACCTTC. Translating gives CASSPGQGYGYTF.

V usage is TRBV10-1 and J usage is TRBJ1-2; possibly TRBD1 for D (6 bases). V was trimmed by 0 bases and J by 7 bases, leaving 15 bases between them. This CDR3 has 15 amino acids. Germline CDR1 WNHNN, CDR2 SYGVQD (reference sequence). CDR3 amino acids: CASSESDRTESGYTF. The CDR3 DNA reads TGCGCCAGCAGTGAGTCGGACAGAACCGAGTCTGGCTACACCTTC.

The chain couples TRBV9 to TRBJ1-6; TRBD1 matches 9 bases. Per germline, CDR1 SGDLS and CDR2 YYNGEE. The CDR3 sequence is 16 residues long. J was trimmed by 4 bases and V by 0 bases; bases with no gene match: 2. The CDR3 region has the DNA TGTGCCAGCAGCGTAGGGACAGGGGCTTATAATTCACCCCTCCACTTT. Protein product: CASSVGTGAYNSPLHF.

V is TRBV5-1 and J is TRBJ2-7; D gene uncertain. CDR1 and CDR2 (germline): SGHRS, YFSETQ. V lost 1 base, J lost 3 bases, and 8 bases lay in between. The CDR3 runs 13 residues. This CDR3 is CASSLYPDYEQYF. The CDR3 region has the DNA TGCGCCAGCAGCTTGTACCCAGACTACGAGCAGTACTTC. Looking up the rest from reference TRBV5-1 and TRBJ2-7 gives the full variable domain: KAGVTQTPRYLIKTRGQQVTLSCSPISGHRSVSWYQQTPGQGLQFLFEYFSETQRNKGNFPGRFSGRQFSNSRSEMNVSTLELGDSALYLCASSLYPDYEQYFGPGTRLTVT.

V is TRBV5-1 and J is TRBJ2-7; 7 bases map to TRBD1. V lost 1 base to trimming and J lost 1 base; unmatched junction nucleotides: 11. CDR3 length equals 17 residues. Germline V gene sequence: CDR1 SGHRS, CDR2 YFSETQ. CDR3: CASSLTPQGPRSYEQYF. CDR3 DNA: TGCGCCAGCAGCTTGACACCACAGGGGCCCAGGTCCTACGAGCAGTACTTC. The full variable domain, rest sourced from reference TRBV5-1 and TRBJ2-7, is KAGVTQTPRYLIKTRGQQVTLSCSPISGHRSVSWYQQTPGQGLQFLFEYFSETQRNKGNFPGRFSGRQFSNSRSEMNVSTLELGDSALYLCASSLTPQGPRSYEQYFGPGTRLTVT.

V and J are TRBV30 and TRBJ1-2; D perhaps matches TRBD1 (5 bases). V was pared by 1 base and J by 3 bases, with 12 bases between. The CDR3 loop spans 14 amino acids. Germline assignment: CDR1 GTSNPN and CDR2 SVGIG (reference sequence). The CDR3 region has the DNA TGTGCCTGGAGTGCTTTCAGGGCGGACTATGGCTACACCTTC. This gives the protein CAWSAFRADYGYTF.

The chain couples TRBV19 to TRBJ2-1, with 8 bases aligning to TRBD2. The V gene's germline CDR1 is LNHDA and CDR2 SQIVND (reference sequence). The CDR3 runs to 16 residues. J lost 8 bases, V lost 8 bases, and 17 bases had no gene match. The CDR3 protein is CASSGGSGAQFDEQFF. Here the CDR3 DNA reads TGTGCCAGTTCGGGGGGGAGCGGGGCCCAATTTGATGAGCAGTTCTTC.

This clone was found once. V is TRBV11-2 and J is TRBJ1-1; D ambiguous. The V and J ends lost 2 bases and 3 bases respectively, with 13 bases between them. The germline CDR1 and CDR2 sequences are SGHAT and FQNNGV. CDR3 size: 15 residues. The CDR3 sequence: CASSLNVRRDTEAFF. The CDR3 DNA reads TGTGCCAGCAGCTTAAATGTGAGGAGGGACACTGAAGCTTTCTTT.

The CDR3 spells CASSRDSYEETQYF. The CDR3 region has the DNA TGTGCCAGCAGCCGGGACAGCTACGAAGAGACCCAGTACTTC. The rearrangement joins TRBV6-5 to TRBJ2-5; TRBD1 aligns across 7 bases. CDR3 length equals 14 residues. V lost 6 bases, J lost 3 bases, and 7 bases stayed unmatched. Looked up from germline, CDR1 is MNHEY and CDR2 is SVGAGI.

J is TRBJ2-3 and V is TRBV4-1, with 11 bases matching TRBD2. V lost 4 bases to trimming and J lost 10 bases; unmatched junction nucleotides: 10. Germline assignment: CDR1 MGHRA and CDR2 YSYEKL. The CDR3 runs to 15 residues. The CDR3 sequence: CASSRLLAGGKAQYF. CDR3 in DNA: TGCGCCAGCAGCCGCCTCCTAGCGGGGGGCAAGGCGCAGTATTTT.

The rearrangement joins TRBV6-1 to TRBJ1-3; D call uncertain. Germline CDR1 is MNHNS and CDR2 is SASEGT. Trimming stripped 1 base from V and 4 bases from J, with 11 bases between. The length of the CDR3 is 15 residues. The CDR3, as DNA: TGTGCCAGCAGTGAAGTCCTCGAGCCAGGAAACACCATATATTTT. Translating gives CASSEVLEPGNTIYF.

This chain uses TRBV6-2 or TRBV6-3 with TRBJ1-4; D is undetermined. Germline V gives CDR1 MNHEY, CDR2 SVGEGT. CDR3 size: 13 residues. V shed 0 bases and J shed 6 bases, with 5 bases lying between them. The CDR3 DNA is TGTGCCAGCAGTTACTCGAATTATGAAAAACTGTTTTTT. It translates to CASSYSNYEKLFF.

This clone was seen a handful of times. The V call is TRBV9, the J call TRBJ1-1; 7 bases align to TRBD1. CDR1 is SGDLS and CDR2 is YYNGEE in the germline V gene. This CDR3 is built from 17 residues. The junction had 15 bases not matched to a gene; V was cut back by 4 bases and J by 3 bases. CDR3 region: CASSPRSGGWLDTEAFF. The CDR3 DNA is TGTGCCAGCAGCCCGCGGTCAGGGGGATGGTTGGACACTGAAGCTTTCTTT.

This clone was detected only a few times. V gene TRBV4-2 combines with J gene TRBJ1-1; D is unclear. Germline CDR1 is LGHNA and CDR2 is YNFKEQ. V lost 3 bases to trimming and J lost 0 bases, with 14 bases between them. CDR3 size: 16 residues. The CDR3 sequence is CASSHTITVMNTEAFF. The CDR3, as DNA: TGTGCCAGCAGCCACACCATTACAGTTATGAACACTGAAGCTTTCTTT.

The rearrangement links TRBV4-1 to TRBJ2-5; TRBD2 aligns across 9 bases. Germline V gives CDR1 MGHRA, CDR2 YSYEKL. V shed 4 bases and J 9 bases; nucleotides not matched to a gene: 18. The CDR3 length is 17 residues. The CDR3: CASSRYPPSGVRGAQYF. The DNA for the CDR3 is TGCGCCAGCAGCCGATACCCCCCTAGCGGGGTACGGGGGGCCCAGTACTTC.

This rearrangement joins TRBV5-4 to TRBJ2-5; 10 positions agree with TRBD2. The CDR3 sequence is 16 residues long. After removal of 4 bases from V and 4 bases from J, the junction contained 10 bases not matched to a gene. The germline V gene has CDR1 SGHNT and CDR2 YYREEE (reference sequence). This CDR3 reads CASSPRSSGGGETQYF. The CDR3 coding sequence is TGTGCCAGCAGCCCAAGGTCTAGCGGGGGCGGAGAGACCCAGTACTTC.